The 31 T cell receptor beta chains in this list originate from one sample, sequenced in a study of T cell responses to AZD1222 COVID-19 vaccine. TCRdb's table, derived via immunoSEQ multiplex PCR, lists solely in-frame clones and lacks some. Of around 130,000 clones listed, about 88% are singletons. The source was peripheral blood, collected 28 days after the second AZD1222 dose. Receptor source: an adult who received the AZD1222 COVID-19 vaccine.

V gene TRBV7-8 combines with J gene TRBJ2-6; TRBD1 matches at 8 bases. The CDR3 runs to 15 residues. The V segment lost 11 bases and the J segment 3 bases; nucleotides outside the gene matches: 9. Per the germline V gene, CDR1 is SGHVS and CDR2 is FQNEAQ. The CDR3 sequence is CAGGRGRFGANVLTF. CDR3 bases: TGTGCCGGGGGCAGGGGGCGTTTTGGGGCCAACGTCCTGACTTTC. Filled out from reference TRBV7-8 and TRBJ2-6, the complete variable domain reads GAGVSQSPRYKVAKRGQDVALRCDPISGHVSLFWYQQALGQGPEFLTYFQNEAQLDKSGLPSDRFFAERPEGSVSTLKIQRTQQEDSAVYLCAGGRGRFGANVLTFGAGSRLTVL.

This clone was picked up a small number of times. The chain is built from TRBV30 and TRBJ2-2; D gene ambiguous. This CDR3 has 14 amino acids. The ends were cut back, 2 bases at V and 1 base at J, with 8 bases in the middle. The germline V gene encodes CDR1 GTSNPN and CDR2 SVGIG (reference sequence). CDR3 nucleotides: TGTGCCTGGAGTCTCGCGAGGAACACCGGGGAGCTGTTTTTT. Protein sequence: CAWSLARNTGELFF.

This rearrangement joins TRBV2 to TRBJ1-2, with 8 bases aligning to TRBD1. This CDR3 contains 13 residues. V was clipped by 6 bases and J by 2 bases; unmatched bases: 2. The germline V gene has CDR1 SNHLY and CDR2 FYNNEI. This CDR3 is CASSGTGNYGYTF. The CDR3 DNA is TGTGCCAGCAGCGGGACAGGAAACTATGGCTACACCTTC.

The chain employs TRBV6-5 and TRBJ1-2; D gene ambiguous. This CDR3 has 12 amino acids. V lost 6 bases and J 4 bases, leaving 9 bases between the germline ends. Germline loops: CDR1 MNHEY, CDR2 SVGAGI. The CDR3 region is CASSPGSYGYTF. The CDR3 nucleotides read TGTGCCAGCAGCCCCGGGAGCTATGGCTACACCTTC.

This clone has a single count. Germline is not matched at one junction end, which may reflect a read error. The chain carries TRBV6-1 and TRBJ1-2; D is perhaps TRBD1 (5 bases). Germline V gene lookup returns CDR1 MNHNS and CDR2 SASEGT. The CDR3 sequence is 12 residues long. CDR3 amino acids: CASSEAQRGRAF. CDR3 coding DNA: TGTGCCAGCAGTGAGGCCCAACGGGGACGCGCCTTC.

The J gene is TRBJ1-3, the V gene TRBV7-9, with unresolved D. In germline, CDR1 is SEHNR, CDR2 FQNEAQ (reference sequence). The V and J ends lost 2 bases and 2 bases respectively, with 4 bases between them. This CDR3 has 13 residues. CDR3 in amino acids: CASSLTTGNTIYF. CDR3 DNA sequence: TGTGCCAGCAGCTTAACCACTGGAAACACCATATATTTT.

Here the CDR3 DNA reads TGCGCCAGCAGGTTGCAACCGGGGGGGCGGTACAATGAGCAGTTCTTC. Protein: CASRLQPGGRYNEQFF. The chain uses TRBV5-1 and TRBJ2-1, with TRBD2 matching 8 bases. Losses at the gene ends were 5 bases for V and 4 bases for J; bases not matched to a gene: 11. Germline V CDR1 and CDR2: SGHRS, YFSETQ. The CDR3 is 16 residues long.

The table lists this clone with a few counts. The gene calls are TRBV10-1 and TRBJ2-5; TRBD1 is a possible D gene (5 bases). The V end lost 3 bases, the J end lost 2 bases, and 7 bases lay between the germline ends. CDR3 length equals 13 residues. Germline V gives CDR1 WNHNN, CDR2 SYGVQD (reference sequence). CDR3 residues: CASSDPGQETQYF. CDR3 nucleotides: TGCGCCAGCAGTGACCCAGGGCAAGAGACCCAGTACTTC.

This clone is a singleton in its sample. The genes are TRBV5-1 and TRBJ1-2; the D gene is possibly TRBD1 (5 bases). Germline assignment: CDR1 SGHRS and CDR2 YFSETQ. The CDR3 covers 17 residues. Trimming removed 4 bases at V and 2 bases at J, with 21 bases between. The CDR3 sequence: CASSGGAGRGGNYGYTF. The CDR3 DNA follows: TGCGCCAGCAGCGGGGGTGCGGGACGGGGTGGCAACTATGGCTACACCTTC.

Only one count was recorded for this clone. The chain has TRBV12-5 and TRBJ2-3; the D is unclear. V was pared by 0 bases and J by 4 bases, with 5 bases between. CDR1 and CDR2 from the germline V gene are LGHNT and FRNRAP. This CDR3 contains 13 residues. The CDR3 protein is CASGLVGADTQYF. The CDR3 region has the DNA TGTGCTAGTGGTTTGGTAGGCGCAGATACGCAGTATTTT.

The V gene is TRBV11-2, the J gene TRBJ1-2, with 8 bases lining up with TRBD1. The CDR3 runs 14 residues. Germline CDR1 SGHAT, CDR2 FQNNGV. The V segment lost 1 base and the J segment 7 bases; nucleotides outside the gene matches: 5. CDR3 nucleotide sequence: TGTGCCAGCAGCTTAGGGACAGGGTATCGTGGCTACACCTTC. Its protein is CASSLGTGYRGYTF. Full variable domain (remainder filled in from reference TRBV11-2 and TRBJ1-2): EAGVAQSPRYKIIEKRQSVAFWCNPISGHATLYWYQQILGQGPKLLIQFQNNGVVDDSQLPKDRFSAERLKGVDSTLKIQPAKLEDSAVYLCASSLGTGYRGYTFGSGTRLTVV.

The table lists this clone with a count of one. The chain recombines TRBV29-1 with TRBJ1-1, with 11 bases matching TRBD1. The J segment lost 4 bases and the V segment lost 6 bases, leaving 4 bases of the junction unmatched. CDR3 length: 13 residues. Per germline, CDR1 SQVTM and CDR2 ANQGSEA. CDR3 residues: CSVRTGGGTEAFF. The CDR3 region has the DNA TGCAGCGTCCGGACAGGGGGCGGCACTGAAGCTTTCTTT.

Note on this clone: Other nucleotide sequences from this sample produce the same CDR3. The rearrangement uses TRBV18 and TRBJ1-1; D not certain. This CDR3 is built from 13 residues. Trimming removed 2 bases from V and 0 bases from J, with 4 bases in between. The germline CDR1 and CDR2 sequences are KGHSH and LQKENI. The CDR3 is CASSPGLNTEAFF. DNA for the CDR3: TGTGCCAGCTCACCAGGTTTGAACACTGAAGCTTTCTTT.

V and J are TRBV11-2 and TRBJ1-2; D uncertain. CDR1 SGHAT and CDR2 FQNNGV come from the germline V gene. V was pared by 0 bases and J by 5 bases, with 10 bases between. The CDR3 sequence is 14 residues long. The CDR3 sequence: CASSLDLAEYGYTF. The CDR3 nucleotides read TGTGCCAGCAGCTTAGATCTTGCAGAATATGGCTACACCTTC.

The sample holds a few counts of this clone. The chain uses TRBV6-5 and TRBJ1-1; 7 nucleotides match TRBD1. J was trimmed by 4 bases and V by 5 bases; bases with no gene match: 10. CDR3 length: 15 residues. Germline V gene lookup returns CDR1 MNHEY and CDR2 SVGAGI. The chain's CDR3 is CASSKRQGGVTEAFF. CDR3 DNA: TGTGCCAGCAGTAAAAGACAGGGTGGTGTCACTGAAGCTTTCTTT.

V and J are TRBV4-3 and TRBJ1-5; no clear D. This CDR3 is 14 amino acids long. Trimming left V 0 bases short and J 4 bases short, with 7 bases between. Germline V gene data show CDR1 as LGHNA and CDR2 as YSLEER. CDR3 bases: TGCGCCAGCAGCCAAGATTTTGGAAATCAGCCCCAGCATTTT. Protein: CASSQDFGNQPQHF.

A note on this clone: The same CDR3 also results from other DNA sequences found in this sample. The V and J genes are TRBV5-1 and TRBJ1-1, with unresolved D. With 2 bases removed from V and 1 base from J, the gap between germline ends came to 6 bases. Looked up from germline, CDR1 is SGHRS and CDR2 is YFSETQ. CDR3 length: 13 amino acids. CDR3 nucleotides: TGCGCCAGCAGCTTAGGCGGGAACACTGAAGCTTTCTTT. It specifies CASSLGGNTEAFF.

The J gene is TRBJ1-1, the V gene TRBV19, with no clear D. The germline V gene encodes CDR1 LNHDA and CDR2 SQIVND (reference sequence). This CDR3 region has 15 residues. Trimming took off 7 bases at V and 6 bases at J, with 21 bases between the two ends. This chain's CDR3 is CASKSSTADVSEAFF. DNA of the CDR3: TGTGCCAGTAAGTCCTCAACAGCTGATGTTTCTGAAGCTTTCTTT. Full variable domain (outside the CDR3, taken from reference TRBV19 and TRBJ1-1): DGGITQSPKYLFRKEGQNVTLSCEQNLNHDAMYWYRQDPGQGLRLIYYSQIVNDFQKGDIAEGYSVSREKKESFPLTVTSAQKNPTAFYLCASKSSTADVSEAFFGQGTRLTVV.

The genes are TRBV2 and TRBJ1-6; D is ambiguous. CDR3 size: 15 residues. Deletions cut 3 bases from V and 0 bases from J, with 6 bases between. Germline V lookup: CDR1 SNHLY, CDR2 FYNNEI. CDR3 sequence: CASSEASSYNSPLHF. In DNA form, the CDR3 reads TGTGCCAGCAGTGAGGCCAGCTCCTATAATTCACCCCTCCACTTT.

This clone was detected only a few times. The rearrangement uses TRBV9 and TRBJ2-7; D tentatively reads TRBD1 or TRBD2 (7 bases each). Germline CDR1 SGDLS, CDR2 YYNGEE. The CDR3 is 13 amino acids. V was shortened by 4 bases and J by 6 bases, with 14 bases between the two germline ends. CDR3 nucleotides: TGTGCCAGCAGCCCGCAGGGGGGGATCGAGCAGTACTTC. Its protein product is CASSPQGGIEQYF. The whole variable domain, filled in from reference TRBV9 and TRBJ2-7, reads DSGVTQTPKHLITATGQRVTLRCSPRSGDLSVYWYQQSLDQGLQFLIQYYNGEERAKGNILERFSAQQFPDLHSELNLSSLELGDSALYFCASSPQGGIEQYFGPGTRLTVT.

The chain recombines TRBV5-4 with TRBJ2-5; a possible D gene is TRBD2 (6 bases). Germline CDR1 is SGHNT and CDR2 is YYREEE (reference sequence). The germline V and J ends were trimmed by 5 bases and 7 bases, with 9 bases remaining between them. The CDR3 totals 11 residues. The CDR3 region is CASSFSGTQYF. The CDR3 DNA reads TGTGCCAGCAGTTTTAGCGGGACCCAGTACTTC.

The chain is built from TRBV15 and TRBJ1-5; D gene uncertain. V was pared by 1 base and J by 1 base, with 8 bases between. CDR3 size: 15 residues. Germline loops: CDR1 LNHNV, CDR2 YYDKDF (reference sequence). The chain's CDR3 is CATSRGGRSNQPQHF. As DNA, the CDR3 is TGTGCCACCAGCAGAGGGGGTCGGAGCAATCAGCCCCAGCATTTT.

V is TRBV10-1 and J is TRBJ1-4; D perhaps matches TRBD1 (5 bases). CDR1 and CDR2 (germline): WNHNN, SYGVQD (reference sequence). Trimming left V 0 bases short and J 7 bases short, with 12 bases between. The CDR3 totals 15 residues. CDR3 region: CASSESGREAEKLFF. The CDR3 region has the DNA TGCGCCAGCAGTGAGTCGGGCAGGGAGGCTGAAAAACTGTTTTTT.

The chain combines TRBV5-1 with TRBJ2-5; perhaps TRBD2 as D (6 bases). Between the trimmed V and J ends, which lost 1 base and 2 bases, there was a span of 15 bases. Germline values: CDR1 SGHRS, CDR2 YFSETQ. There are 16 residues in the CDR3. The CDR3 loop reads CASSLMEGLGQETQYF. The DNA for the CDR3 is TGCGCCAGCAGCTTGATGGAGGGGTTGGGACAAGAGACCCAGTACTTC.

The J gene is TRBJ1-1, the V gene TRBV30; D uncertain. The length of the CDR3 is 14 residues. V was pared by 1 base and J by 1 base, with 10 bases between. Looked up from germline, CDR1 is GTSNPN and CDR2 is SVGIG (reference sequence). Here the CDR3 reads CAWSGLWKNTEAFF. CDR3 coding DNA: TGTGCCTGGAGTGGTCTCTGGAAGAACACTGAAGCTTTCTTT.

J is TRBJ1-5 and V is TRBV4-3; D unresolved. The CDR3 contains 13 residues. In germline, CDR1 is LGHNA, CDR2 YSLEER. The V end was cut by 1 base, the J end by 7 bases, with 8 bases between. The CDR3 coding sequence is TGCGCCAGCAGCCAAGTGGTAGGCCAGCCCCAGCATTTT. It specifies CASSQVVGQPQHF.

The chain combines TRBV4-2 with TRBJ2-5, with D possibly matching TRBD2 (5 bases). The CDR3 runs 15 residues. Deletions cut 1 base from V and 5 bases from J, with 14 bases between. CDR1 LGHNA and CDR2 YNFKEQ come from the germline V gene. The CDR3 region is CASSQASLAAETQYF. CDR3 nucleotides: TGTGCCAGCAGCCAAGCATCTCTAGCCGCTGAGACCCAGTACTTC.

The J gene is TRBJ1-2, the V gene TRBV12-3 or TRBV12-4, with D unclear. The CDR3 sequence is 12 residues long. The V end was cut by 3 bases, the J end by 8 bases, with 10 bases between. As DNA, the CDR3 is TGTGCCAGCAGTTTGCTGGCCGGGGGCTACACCTTC. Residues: CASSLLAGGYTF.

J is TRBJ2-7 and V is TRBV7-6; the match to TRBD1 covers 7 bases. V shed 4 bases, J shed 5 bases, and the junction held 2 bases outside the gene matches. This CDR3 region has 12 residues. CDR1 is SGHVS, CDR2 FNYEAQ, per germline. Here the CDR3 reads CASSSQGNEQYF. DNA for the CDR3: TGTGCCAGCAGCTCACAGGGGAACGAGCAGTACTTC.

CDR3 bases: TGTGCCAGCAGCCTTGGGGGGGGCAATCAGCCCCAGCATTTT. Encoded protein: CASSLGGGNQPQHF. This chain connects TRBV3-1 (or the pseudogene TRBV3-2) to TRBJ1-5; TRBD1 is a possible D gene (5 bases). V dropped 4 bases and J dropped 2 bases, with 9 bases sitting between them. The CDR3 spans 14 residues. In germline, CDR1 is LGHDT, CDR2 YNNKEL (reference sequence).

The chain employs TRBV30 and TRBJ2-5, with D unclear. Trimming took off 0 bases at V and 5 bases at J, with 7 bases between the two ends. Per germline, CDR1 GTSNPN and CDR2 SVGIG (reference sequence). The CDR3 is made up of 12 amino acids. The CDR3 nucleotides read TGTGCCTGGAGTGTACTTGCGGAGACCCAGTACTTC. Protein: CAWSVLAETQYF. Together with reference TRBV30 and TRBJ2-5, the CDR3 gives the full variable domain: SQTIHQWPATLVQPVGSPLSLECTVEGTSNPNLYWYRQAAGRGLQLLFYSVGIGQISSEVPQNLSASRPQDRQFILSSKKLLLSDSGFYLCAWSVLAETQYFGPGTRLLVL.